This passage covers 28 T cell receptor beta chains from one sample sequenced in a study of cytomegalovirus exposure and HLA in healthy donors (dated by TCRdb to the late 2010s). Library construction relied on the immunoSEQ multiplex PCR assay. For the multiplex PCR, a mixture combining 60 forward primers for TCR Vbeta segments and 13 reverse primers for TCR Jbeta segments was used. Imported from immuneACCESS, the table was reduced by TCRdb to in-frame sequences with V and J called. These copies leave out some clones; in studies compared against another copy, an unresolved V gene accounts for under half, and the cause of the remainder is not known. The sample table records about 150,000 clones; over 65% of these occur just once. Around 3.6% of the sample comes from the top ten. Sequencing was carried out using PBMCs. Receptor source: a woman between 40 and 55 years old in good health and CMV-seronegative.

The V gene is TRBV13, the J gene TRBJ2-1, with 12 bases lining up with TRBD2. Trimming took 4 bases from V and 0 from J; bases not matched to a gene: 4. This CDR3 is built from 17 residues. Germline values: CDR1 PRHDT, CDR2 FYEKMQ (reference sequence). CDR3 in DNA: TGTGCCAGCAGCTCCCTGACTAGCGGGAGCTCCTACAATGAGCAGTTCTTC. This encodes CASSSLTSGSSYNEQFF. The full variable domain, completed using reference TRBV13 and TRBJ2-1, is AAGVIQSPRHLIKEKRETATLKCYPIPRHDTVYWYQQGPGQDPQFLISFYEKMQSDKGSIPDRFSAQQFSDYHSELNMSSLELGDSALYFCASSSLTSGSSYNEQFFGPGTRLTVL.

This clone was seen a few times. The chain is built from TRBV28 and TRBJ2-3; 9 bases match TRBD2. From germline, CDR1 is MDHEN and CDR2 SYDVKM. Trimming cost V 3 bases and J 2 bases; bases outside gene matches: 3. This CDR3 spans 15 amino acids. In DNA, the CDR3 is TGTGCCAGCAGTTTCGGCGGGGGGGCCACAGATACGCAGTATTTT. Translated: CASSFGGGATDTQYF.

V usage is TRBV4-2 and J usage is TRBJ2-6; D is ambiguous. The CDR3 has 16 residues. Germline V gene data show CDR1 as LGHNA and CDR2 as YNFKEQ. The germline V and J ends were trimmed by 1 base and 0 bases, with 7 bases remaining between them. The CDR3: CASSQGALSGANVLTF. The CDR3 region has the DNA TGTGCCAGCAGCCAAGGAGCGCTCTCTGGGGCCAACGTCCTGACTTTC.

The chain has TRBV6-1 and TRBJ2-2; D is perhaps TRBD1 (5 bases). Trimming took 2 bases from V and 7 from J, leaving 14 bases between them. CDR1 is MNHNS and CDR2 is SASEGT in the germline V gene. This CDR3 region has 15 residues. The CDR3 loop is CASSELVGEVGELFF. CDR3 sequence (DNA): TGTGCCAGCAGTGAATTGGTAGGGGAAGTCGGGGAGCTGTTTTTT.

This clone has a handful of counts. The rearrangement joins TRBV7-9 to TRBJ1-5; 7 positions agree with TRBD1. The germline V gene has CDR1 SEHNR and CDR2 FQNEAQ (reference sequence). The V gene end was trimmed by 5 bases and the J gene end by 1 base; junction bases not matched to a gene: 11. This CDR3 spans 17 amino acids. The CDR3 sequence is CASSPLTGFESNQPQHF. DNA of the CDR3: TGTGCCAGCAGCCCGTTGACAGGGTTTGAGAGCAATCAGCCCCAGCATTTT. The full variable domain, its missing parts supplied by reference TRBV7-9 and TRBJ1-5, is DTGVSQNPRHKITKRGQNVTFRCDPISEHNRLYWYRQTLGQGPEFLTYFQNEAQLEKSRLLSDRFSAERPKGSFSTLEIQRTEQGDSAMYLCASSPLTGFESNQPQHFGDGTRLSIL.

In nucleotides, the CDR3 is TGCGCCAGCACCCTAGGACTTAGCACAGATACGCAGTATTTT. Translated, it gives CASTLGLSTDTQYF. The chain links TRBV5-1 to TRBJ2-3, with TRBD2 as a possible D gene (5 bases). This CDR3 contains 14 residues. Deletions cut 6 bases from V and 0 bases from J, with 11 bases between. Germline values: CDR1 SGHRS, CDR2 YFSETQ.

For this clone: Other DNA sequences in this specimen translate into the identical CDR3. V and J are TRBV5-1 and TRBJ1-1; D gene ambiguous. This CDR3 spans 13 amino acids. V lost 2 bases and J 2 bases, leaving 7 bases between the germline ends. From germline, CDR1 is SGHRS and CDR2 YFSETQ. The CDR3 region has the DNA TGCGCCAGCAGCTTAGCGGTAAACACTGAAGCTTTCTTT. It codes for CASSLAVNTEAFF.

The chain recombines TRBV6-1 with TRBJ1-2, with 11 bases that match TRBD1. Germline loops: CDR1 MNHNS, CDR2 SASEGT. Trimming took 5 bases from V and 4 from J; bases not matched to a gene: 6. This CDR3 region has 15 residues. CDR3 nucleotides: TGTGCCAGCAGTTGGACAGGGGGCGCAGGCTATGGCTACACCTTC. Its protein product is CASSWTGGAGYGYTF.

The table lists this clone with a few counts. The chain couples TRBV7-2 to TRBJ1-2; 7 bases map to TRBD1. V gave up 5 bases and J gave up 7 bases; unmatched junction bases: 16. Per the germline V gene, CDR1 is SGHTA and CDR2 is FQGNSA. The CDR3 is made up of 16 amino acids. CDR3 nucleotide sequence: TGTGCCAGCAGCCATACCGGGACAGCGAGAGGCCTTGGCTACACCTTC. It encodes CASSHTGTARGLGYTF.

This chain uses TRBV11-2 with TRBJ2-1, with 7 bases identical to TRBD1. Germline V gene sequence: CDR1 SGHAT, CDR2 FQNNGV. The trim removed 6 bases at V and 3 bases at J, leaving 2 bases unmatched. CDR3 length equals 13 residues. The CDR3 loop is CASRTGNYNEQFF. Here the CDR3 DNA reads TGTGCCAGCAGGACAGGGAACTACAATGAGCAGTTCTTC. Full variable domain (rest looked up from reference TRBV11-2 and TRBJ2-1): EAGVAQSPRYKIIEKRQSVAFWCNPISGHATLYWYQQILGQGPKLLIQFQNNGVVDDSQLPKDRFSAERLKGVDSTLKIQPAKLEDSAVYLCASRTGNYNEQFFGPGTRLTVL.

J is TRBJ1-1 and V is TRBV29-1; perhaps TRBD1 as D (5 bases). Looked up from germline, CDR1 is SQVTM and CDR2 is ANQGSEA. Trimming left V 3 bases short and J 4 bases short, with 6 bases between. CDR3 size: 11 residues. The DNA of the CDR3 is TGCAGCGTTGACAGGGCCACTGAAGCTTTCTTT. Protein: CSVDRATEAFF.

DNA for the CDR3: TGTGCCAGCACCCAAGCGGGGGGGCCATCAGATACGCAGTATTTT. Protein: CASTQAGGPSDTQYF. The V call is TRBV5-6, the J call TRBJ2-3; TRBD2 matches at 10 bases. Germline trimming cut 6 bases from V and 4 bases from J; bases unmatched to any gene: 8. Germline CDR1 is SGHDT and CDR2 is YYEEEE. CDR3 size: 15 residues. The whole variable domain, remainder taken from reference TRBV5-6 and TRBJ2-3, is DAGVTQSPTHLIKTRGQQVTLRCSPKSGHDTVSWYQQALGQGPQFIFQYYEEEERQRGNFPDRFSGHQFPNYSSELNVNALLLGDSALYLCASTQAGGPSDTQYFGPGTRLTVL.

This chain joins TRBV2 and TRBJ2-3; D might be TRBD1 (6 bases). V was cut by 9 bases and J by 4 bases, with 20 bases left in between. The length of the CDR3 is 15 residues. CDR1 and CDR2 from the germline V gene are SNHLY and FYNNEI. CDR3 DNA: TGTGCCAGTAGTACCTCCGGGACAAGAGCAGATACGCAGTATTTT. Translating gives CASSTSGTRADTQYF.

The chain employs TRBV7-6 and TRBJ1-2; D gene unclear. Trimming stripped 3 bases from V and 6 bases from J, with 8 bases between. The CDR3 extends over 12 amino acids. Germline CDR1 reads SGHVS; CDR2 reads FNYEAQ. The CDR3: CASSFGGHGYTF. CDR3 DNA: TGTGCCAGCAGCTTCGGAGGGCATGGCTACACCTTC. The variable domain in full, with the rest retrieved from reference TRBV7-6 and TRBJ1-2, is GAGVSQSPRYKVTKRGQDVALRCDPISGHVSLYWYRQALGQGPEFLTYFNYEAQQDKSGLPNDRFSAERPEGSISTLTIQRTEQRDSAMYRCASSFGGHGYTFGSGTRLTVV.

The table lists this clone with a few counts. V and J are TRBV5-1 and TRBJ2-5; TRBD2 agrees at 9 bases. V lost 0 bases to trimming and J lost 5 bases; unmatched junction nucleotides: 8. The CDR3 consists of 16 residues. The germline V gene encodes CDR1 SGHRS and CDR2 YFSETQ. The CDR3 region has the DNA TGCGCCAGCAGCTTGGAGGCGGGAGGGCGACGGGAGACCCAGTACTTC. This sequence encodes CASSLEAGGRRETQYF.

This clone was detected only a few times. The chain joins TRBV19 to TRBJ1-2; D is ambiguous. V shed 3 bases and J shed 3 bases, with 17 bases lying between them. The CDR3 totals 16 residues. Per the germline V gene, CDR1 is LNHDA and CDR2 is SQIVND (reference sequence). Here the CDR3 DNA reads TGTGCCAGTAGTATCGGCGGGAGGCCCTTGGACTATGGCTACACCTTC. Its protein product is CASSIGGRPLDYGYTF.

The chain joins TRBV4-1 to TRBJ2-4; TRBD1 might be the D (7 bases). CDR1 and CDR2 from the germline V gene are MGHRA and YSYEKL. V was pared by 0 bases and J by 2 bases, with 14 bases between. CDR3 length: 17 residues. The CDR3 coding sequence is TGCGCCAGCAGCCAAGATCAGGGGGGCATAACCAAAAACATTCAGTACTTC. Amino acid sequence: CASSQDQGGITKNIQYF.

This rearrangement joins TRBV6-5 to TRBJ2-7; the D gene is possibly TRBD2 (6 bases). There are 15 residues in the CDR3. V lost 7 bases, J lost 1 base, and 17 bases lay in between. Germline V CDR1 and CDR2: MNHEY, SVGAGI. The CDR3 spells CASTRFLSGSYEQYF. The CDR3 coding sequence is TGTGCCAGCACTCGTTTTCTTAGCGGTTCCTACGAGCAGTACTTC.

The chain couples TRBV5-1 to TRBJ1-1; 9 bases align to TRBD1. The CDR3 runs to 15 residues. J gave up 4 bases and V 0 bases, and 4 bases lay outside the gene matches. Germline CDR1 and CDR2: SGHRS and YFSETQ. The CDR3 region has the DNA TGCGCCAGCAGCTTGGTACAGGGGGCGGGCACTGAAGCTTTCTTT. This translates into CASSLVQGAGTEAFF.

The chain links TRBV6-5 to TRBJ1-5; D possibly corresponds to TRBD1 (5 bases). V lost 2 bases and J lost 4, with 6 bases in between. The CDR3 is made up of 13 amino acids. Germline assignment: CDR1 MNHEY and CDR2 SVGAGI. The CDR3, as DNA: TGTGCCAGCAGTTACGGGGGGAATCAGCCCCAGCATTTT. Translating gives CASSYGGNQPQHF.

The genes are TRBV2 and TRBJ1-5, with a possible D match to TRBD1 (6 bases). V lost 8 bases to trimming and J lost 3 bases, with 14 bases between them. The germline CDR1 and CDR2 sequences are SNHLY and FYNNEI. The CDR3 is 14 residues long. Here the CDR3 reads CASGETGHNQPQHF. CDR3 bases: TGTGCCAGCGGGGAGACAGGCCACAATCAGCCCCAGCATTTT.

This chain joins TRBV9 and TRBJ1-2, with 9 bases aligning to TRBD1. V was clipped by 0 bases and J by 7 bases; unmatched bases: 10. Germline CDR1 reads SGDLS; CDR2 reads YYNGEE. CDR3 size: 16 residues. CDR3 sequence (DNA): TGTGCCAGCAGCGTAGACCCCGGACAGGGGATAGGTGGCTACACCTTC. Translation: CASSVDPGQGIGGYTF.

The J gene is TRBJ1-5, the V gene TRBV27; TRBD1 agrees at 9 bases. Germline CDR1 MNHEY, CDR2 SMNVEV (reference sequence). The CDR3 totals 14 residues. The V and J ends lost 3 bases and 7 bases, in that order; junction bases with no gene match: 4. The DNA of the CDR3 is TGTGCCAGCAGTTTCGCCGGGACAGGGCAGCCCCAGCATTTT. Its protein product is CASSFAGTGQPQHF.

V gene TRBV6-4 combines with J gene TRBJ2-1; 9 bases align to TRBD1. J gave up 0 bases and V 0 bases, and 0 bases lay outside the gene matches. This CDR3 has 16 residues. Germline V gene data show CDR1 as MRHNA and CDR2 as SNTAGT. The CDR3 here is CASSDSTGGSYNEQFF. In DNA, the CDR3 is TGTGCCAGCAGTGACTCGACAGGGGGCTCCTACAATGAGCAGTTCTTC.

A single count supports this clone. The chain has TRBV19 and TRBJ1-1; 8 bases are shared with TRBD1. This CDR3 has 13 residues. In germline, CDR1 is LNHDA, CDR2 SQIVND (reference sequence). V lost 10 bases and J lost 5; bases outside the gene matches: 9. The CDR3 nucleotides are TGTGCCATCCCCGACAGGGGCGAGACTGAAGCTTTCTTT. Protein product: CAIPDRGETEAFF.

This clone has a single count. The chain links TRBV4-1 to TRBJ2-7, with 9 bases identical to TRBD2. Losses at the gene ends were 1 base for V and 1 base for J; bases not matched to a gene: 2. The CDR3 spans 15 residues. CDR1 and CDR2 (germline): MGHRA, YSYEKL. The CDR3 loop is CASSQVLAGSYEQYF. In nucleotides, the CDR3 is TGCGCCAGCAGCCAAGTTCTAGCGGGATCCTACGAGCAGTACTTC.

This rearrangement joins TRBV6-5 to TRBJ1-1; D might be TRBD1 (6 bases). The CDR3 is made up of 14 amino acids. Looked up from germline, CDR1 is MNHEY and CDR2 is SVGAGI. Trimming removed 6 bases at V and 3 bases at J, with 14 bases between. Here the CDR3 reads CASSRSGVDTEAFF. The CDR3 DNA reads as TGTGCCAGCAGCAGGTCAGGGGTGGACACTGAAGCTTTCTTT.

V is TRBV28 and J is TRBJ1-1; D gene uncertain. CDR1 MDHEN and CDR2 SYDVKM come from the germline V gene. V was shortened by 5 bases and J by 3 bases, with 13 bases between the two germline ends. The CDR3 has 14 residues. The CDR3: CASSPSGSYTEAFF. CDR3 sequence (DNA): TGTGCCAGCAGTCCTTCCGGGTCTTACACTGAAGCTTTCTTT.